This T cell receptor beta chain is from a study of tissue T cells after allogeneic stem cell transplantation. The CDR3 sequence is 12 residues long. Germline V gene lookup returns CDR1 GKSSPN and CDR2 SITVG. The germline V and J ends were trimmed by 8 bases and 0 bases, with 9 bases remaining between them. Using immunoSEQ multiplex PCR, the repertoire was profiled, and TCRdb retains in-frame clones only, with some absent. The sample lists 2,000 or so clones, around 50% occurring once. This clone was counted between two and nine times. Gene names follow the mouse nomenclature. The read terminates 1 residue before the CDR3 end, so the remaining end is supplied by the germline J gene. Sample time point: mouse harvest day 7 after allogeneic transplant. Mouse grafts combined 10^7 T-cell-depleted bone marrow cells with 10^6 splenic CD5+ T cells.

The chain combines TRBV31 with TRBJ2-3; the D gene could be TRBD1 or TRBD2 (5 bases each). Sequencing was done on a sample of liver tissue. The sequence was obtained from a female BALB/c mouse given C57BL/6 T cells with graft-versus-host disease after an allogeneic hematopoietic cell transplant. CDR3 in amino acids: CALGGSAETLYF. Partial CDR3 DNA: TGTGCCCTCGGGGGTAGTGCAGAAACGCTGTAT.